One sample yielded the 13 T cell receptor beta chains listed below, sequenced in a study of T cells in Graves' hyperthyroidism and ophthalmopathy. The source material, RNA transcripts, was used to amplify TCR beta CDR3 regions. The primer set for the first-round RT-PCR of the TCR CDR3 was HTBI. TCRdb independently ran MiXCR on the multiplex PCR reads; one entry per CDR3 protein. The table lists roughly 600,000 distinct CDR3 sequences, around 15% of them singletons. Source material: blood. The receptors originated from a woman aged 45 to 65 with Graves' ophthalmopathy.

V and J are TRBV3-2 and TRBJ2-1; the DNA was not compared with TRBD2, the D call given in the table. TRBV3-2 is a pseudogene. This CDR3 has 21 amino acids. The CDR3 DNA reads TGTGCCAGCAGCCCGGACCGGCGAGAGAGGACTAGCGGGAGCTCCTACAATGAGCAGTTCTTC. It is translated as CASSPDRRERTSGSSYNEQFF.

The genes are TRBV6-5 and TRBJ2-3; no firm D call. V lost 0 bases, J lost 2 bases, and 15 bases lay in between. Germline-derived CDR1 and CDR2 are MNHEY and SVGAGI. The CDR3 is made up of 17 amino acids. CDR3 sequence reads: CASSYSSFRPHTDTQYF. CDR3 sequence (DNA): TGTGCCAGCAGTTACTCCTCTTTCCGCCCCCACACAGATACGCAGTATTTT.

Only a few counts were recorded for this clonotype. At one end, the junction sequence differs from germline, possibly due to a read error. The chain uses TRBV11-2 and TRBJ1-2; unclear D gene. Germline V gives CDR1 SGHAT, CDR2 FQNNGV. This CDR3 is 13 amino acids long. The CDR3 nucleotides read TGTGCCGGCAGCCTCTCCGCGGGTGTTGGCTACACCTTC. As protein: CAGSLSAGVGYTF.

The chain uses TRBV5-6 and TRBJ2-1; 14 bases align to TRBD2. The V and J ends lost 2 bases and 10 bases, in that order; junction bases with no gene match: 14. The CDR3 has 18 amino acids. Germline V gene data show CDR1 as SGHDT and CDR2 as YYEEEE. CDR3 bases: TGTGCCAGCAGCTTATTAGCGGCGACTAGCGGGAGGGCCGGGGAGCAGTTCTTC. Protein product: CASSLLAATSGRAGEQFF.

This clonotype was recorded at least ten times. The rearrangement links TRBV2 to TRBJ2-3; 8 bases fit TRBD2. V was clipped by 6 bases and J by 8 bases; unmatched bases: 10. The CDR3 has 14 amino acids. Germline assignment: CDR1 SNHLY and CDR2 FYNNEI. CDR3 DNA sequence: TGTGCCAGCAGAACAGGGACTAGTTGGGGTACGCAGTATTTT. Translation gives CASRTGTSWGTQYF.

This clonotype was observed at least ten times. The chain is built from TRBV20-1 and TRBJ2-5; tentatively, D is TRBD1 or TRBD2 (5 bases each). This CDR3 contains 14 residues. V gave up 2 bases and J gave up 4 bases, with 14 bases separating them. Germline-derived CDR1 and CDR2 are DFQATT and SNEGSKA (reference sequence). The CDR3 loop is CSARNRRSGETQYF. The CDR3 region has the DNA TGCAGTGCTAGAAACAGGAGGTCTGGAGAGACCCAGTACTTC.

This clonotype was counted a few times. V usage is TRBV6-2 or TRBV6-3 and J usage is TRBJ2-2; D not certain. Germline V gene data show CDR1 as MNHEY and CDR2 as SVGEGT. The CDR3 is 12 amino acids. Between the trimmed V and J ends, which lost 9 bases and 7 bases, there was a span of 12 bases. The CDR3 here is CASFLPFGELFF. CDR3 coding DNA: TGTGCCAGTTTCCTGCCTTTCGGGGAGCTGTTTTTT.

This clonotype appeared many times. The chain combines TRBV13 with TRBJ2-5, with D possibly TRBD2 on 5 matching bases. V lost 4 bases and J 9 bases, leaving 15 bases between the germline ends. Per the germline V gene, CDR1 is PRHDT and CDR2 is FYEKMQ (reference sequence). The CDR3 is 13 residues long. CDR3 DNA: TGTGCCAGCAGCTCTCCGGCCGTGGAGGCCCAGTACTTC. The encoded protein is CASSSPAVEAQYF.

This clonotype was detected many times. The V call is TRBV10-3, the J call TRBJ2-1; D possibly corresponds to TRBD2 (6 bases). Trimming stripped 8 bases from V and 4 bases from J, with 9 bases between. In germline, CDR1 is ENHRY, CDR2 SYGVKD. CDR3 length equals 12 residues. The CDR3 DNA reads as TGTGCCATCGGGGGACTGTACAATGAGCAGTTCTTC. Protein: CAIGGLYNEQFF.

This clonotype was counted many times. The V gene is TRBV7-6, the J gene TRBJ1-5; tentatively, D is TRBD1 (6 bases). The ends were cut back, 2 bases at V and 1 base at J, with 12 bases in the middle. Germline-derived CDR1 and CDR2 are SGHVS and FNYEAQ. The CDR3 has 16 amino acids. As DNA, the CDR3 is TGTGCCAGCAGCTTACTTACAGGGCCGAGCAATCAGCCCCAGCATTTT. Its protein product is CASSLLTGPSNQPQHF. The whole variable domain, remainder taken from reference TRBV7-6 and TRBJ1-5, is GAGVSQSPRYKVTKRGQDVALRCDPISGHVSLYWYRQALGQGPEFLTYFNYEAQQDKSGLPNDRFSAERPEGSISTLTIQRTEQRDSAMYRCASSLLTGPSNQPQHFGDGTRLSIL.

This clonotype was seen repeatedly, ten times or more. The V call is TRBV2, the J call TRBJ2-7, with a possible D match to TRBD2 (5 bases). The V gene lost 4 bases and the J gene lost 0 bases, with 10 bases spanning the gap. This CDR3 has 14 amino acids. The germline V gene encodes CDR1 SNHLY and CDR2 FYNNEI. Written as DNA, the CDR3 is TGTGCCAGCAGTGCGGAGGCTAGCTCCTACGAGCAGTACTTC. The encoded protein is CASSAEASSYEQYF.

This clonotype was counted many times. V and J are TRBV4-2 and TRBJ2-3; weak D call: TRBD2 (5 bases). The germline V gene has CDR1 LGHNA and CDR2 YNFKEQ. The V end was cut by 3 bases, the J end by 2 bases, with 21 bases between. The CDR3 has 18 amino acids. CDR3 nucleotide sequence: TGTGCCAGCAGCCATCGAGTAACCGAAGACTACCCCACAGATACGCAGTATTTT. Translating it yields CASSHRVTEDYPTDTQYF.

The rearrangement uses TRBV7-2 and TRBJ2-1, with 12 bases lining up with TRBD2. V dropped 3 bases and J dropped 9; count of bases not matched to a gene: 6. CDR3 size: 15 residues. CDR1 SGHTA and CDR2 FQGNSA come from the germline V gene. The DNA of the CDR3 is TGTGCCAGCAGCTTTACTAGCGGGAGGTCGGGTGAGCAGTTCTTC. Its protein is CASSFTSGRSGEQFF.